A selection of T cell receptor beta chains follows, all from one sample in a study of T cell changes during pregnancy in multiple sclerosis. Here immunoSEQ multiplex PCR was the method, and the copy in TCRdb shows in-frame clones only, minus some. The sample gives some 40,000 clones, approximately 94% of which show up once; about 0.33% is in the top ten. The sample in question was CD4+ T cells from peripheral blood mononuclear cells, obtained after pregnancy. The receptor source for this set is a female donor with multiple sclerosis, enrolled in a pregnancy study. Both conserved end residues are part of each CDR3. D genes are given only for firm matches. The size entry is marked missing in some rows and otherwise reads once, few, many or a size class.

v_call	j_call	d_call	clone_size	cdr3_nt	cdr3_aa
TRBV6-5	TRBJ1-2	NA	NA	TGTGCCAGCAGTTACTCGGCAGGCCCCCAAGGCTACACCTTC	CASSYSAGPQGYTF
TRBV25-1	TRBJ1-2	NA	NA	TGTGCCAGCAGATACTCGAACTATGGCTACACCTTC	CASRYSNYGYTF
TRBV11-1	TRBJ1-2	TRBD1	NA	TGTGCCAGCAGTTCCGACAGGGGAAGTGGCTACACCTTC	CASSSDRGSGYTF
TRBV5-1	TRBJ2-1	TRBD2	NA	TGCGCCAGTTCCGGGACTAGCGGTTTCGTGTTCTTC	CASSGTSGFVFF
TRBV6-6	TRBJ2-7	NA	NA	TGTGCCAGCAGGGACCGGGATGCCTACGAGCAGTACTTC	CASRDRDAYEQYF
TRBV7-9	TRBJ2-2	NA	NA	TGTGCCAGCAGCCTCGAGGGGGTTGCCGGGGAGCTGTTTTTT	CASSLEGVAGELFF
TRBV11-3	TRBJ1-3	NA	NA	TGTGCCAGCAGCCCGCGTAGGAGGTCCCCGCATCGGGGTAACACCATATATTTT	CASSPRRRSPHRGNTIYF
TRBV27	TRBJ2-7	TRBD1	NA	TGTGCCAGCAGTTTATCCCTACCTGGACAGGGGAACGAGCAGTACTTC	CASSLSLPGQGNEQYF
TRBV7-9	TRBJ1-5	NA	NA	TGTGCCAGCAGCCCCCCCCAGGCAGAAGAGCAAGGTCAGCCCCAGCATTTT	CASSPPQAEEQGQPQHF
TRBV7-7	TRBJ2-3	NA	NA	TGTGCTAGCAGCTTAAGCACCAGCACAGATACGCAGTATTTT	CASSLSTSTDTQYF
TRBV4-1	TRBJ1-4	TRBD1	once	TGCGCCAGCAGCCAAACCGGGACAGGGAATAATGAAAAACTGTTTTTT	CASSQTGTGNNEKLFF
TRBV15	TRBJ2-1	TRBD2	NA	TGTGCCACCAGCAGACCCGAACGACGGGGGGTCACCTACAATGAGCAGTTCTTC	CATSRPERRGVTYNEQFF
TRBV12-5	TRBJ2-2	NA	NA	TGTGCTAGTGCTCAGGGCTCGAACACCGGGGAGCTGTTTTTT	CASAQGSNTGELFF
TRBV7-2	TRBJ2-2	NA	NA	TGTGCCAGCAGCAGACTTAACACCGGGGAGCTGTTTTTT	CASSRLNTGELFF
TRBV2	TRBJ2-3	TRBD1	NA	TGTGCCAGCACACCCGGGACAGGGCCCCCAGATACGCAGTATTTT	CASTPGTGPPDTQYF
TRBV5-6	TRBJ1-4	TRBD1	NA	TGTGCCAGCAGCTTAACAGGGGGAGGAGGAAATGAAAAACTGTTTTTT	CASSLTGGGGNEKLFF
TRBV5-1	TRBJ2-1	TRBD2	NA	TGCGCCAGCAGCTCACAGGGACTAGCGTACAATGAGCAGTTCTTC	CASSSQGLAYNEQFF
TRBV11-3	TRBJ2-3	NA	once	TGTGCCAGCAGCAGTAGTGCAAGCACAGATACGCAGTATTTT	CASSSSASTDTQYF
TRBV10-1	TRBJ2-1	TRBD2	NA	TGCGCCAGCAGTGAGGCTGGCGGGGGGAGGAATGAGCAGTTCTTC	CASSEAGGGRNEQFF
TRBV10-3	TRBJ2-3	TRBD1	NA	TGTGCCATCATGGGAAGGGGGCGGGCAGATACGCAGTATTTT	CAIMGRGRADTQYF